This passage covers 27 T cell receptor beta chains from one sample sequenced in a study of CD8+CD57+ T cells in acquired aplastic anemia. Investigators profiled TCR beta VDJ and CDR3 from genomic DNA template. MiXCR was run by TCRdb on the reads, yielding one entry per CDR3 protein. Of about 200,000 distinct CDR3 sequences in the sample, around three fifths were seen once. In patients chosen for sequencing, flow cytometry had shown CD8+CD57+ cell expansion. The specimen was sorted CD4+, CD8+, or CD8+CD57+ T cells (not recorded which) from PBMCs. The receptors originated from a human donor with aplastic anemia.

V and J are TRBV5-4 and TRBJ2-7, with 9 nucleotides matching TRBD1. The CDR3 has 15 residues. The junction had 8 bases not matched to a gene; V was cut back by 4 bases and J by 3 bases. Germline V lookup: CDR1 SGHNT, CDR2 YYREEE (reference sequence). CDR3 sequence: CASSTARTGDYEQYF. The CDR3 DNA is TGTGCCAGCAGCACCGCGCGGACAGGGGACTACGAGCAGTACTTC.

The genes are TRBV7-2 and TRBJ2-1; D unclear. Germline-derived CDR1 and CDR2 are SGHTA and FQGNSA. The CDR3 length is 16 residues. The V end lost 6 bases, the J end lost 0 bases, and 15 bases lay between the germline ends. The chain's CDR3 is CASRFDGSSSYNEQFF. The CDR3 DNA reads TGTGCCAGCAGGTTCGACGGGTCCAGCTCCTACAATGAGCAGTTCTTC. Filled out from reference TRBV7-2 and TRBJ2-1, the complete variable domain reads GAGVSQSPSNKVTEKGKDVELRCDPISGHTALYWYRQSLGQGLEFLIYFQGNSAPDKSGLPSDRFSAERTGGSVSTLTIQRTQQEDSAVYLCASRFDGSSSYNEQFFGPGTRLTVL.

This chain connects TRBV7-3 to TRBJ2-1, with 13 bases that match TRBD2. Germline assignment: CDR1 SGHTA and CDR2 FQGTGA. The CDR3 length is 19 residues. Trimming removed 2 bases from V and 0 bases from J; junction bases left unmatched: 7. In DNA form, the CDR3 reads TGTGCCAGCAGCTTACCGGGACTAGCGGGATTTAGCTCCTACAATGAGCAGTTCTTC. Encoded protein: CASSLPGLAGFSSYNEQFF.

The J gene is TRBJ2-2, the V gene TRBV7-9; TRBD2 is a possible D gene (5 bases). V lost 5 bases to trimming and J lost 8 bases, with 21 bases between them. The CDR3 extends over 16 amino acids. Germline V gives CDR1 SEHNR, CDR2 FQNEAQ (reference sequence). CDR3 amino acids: CASSADRDFTGGELFF. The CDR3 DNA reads TGTGCCAGCAGCGCTGACCGGGATTTCACTGGGGGGGAGCTGTTTTTT.

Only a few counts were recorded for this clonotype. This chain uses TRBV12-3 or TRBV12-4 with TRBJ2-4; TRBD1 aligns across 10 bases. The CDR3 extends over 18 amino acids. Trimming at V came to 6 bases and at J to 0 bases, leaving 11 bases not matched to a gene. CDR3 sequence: CASSPGTGERIAKNIQYF. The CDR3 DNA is TGTGCCAGCAGCCCTGGGACAGGGGAAAGAATAGCCAAAAACATTCAGTACTTC.

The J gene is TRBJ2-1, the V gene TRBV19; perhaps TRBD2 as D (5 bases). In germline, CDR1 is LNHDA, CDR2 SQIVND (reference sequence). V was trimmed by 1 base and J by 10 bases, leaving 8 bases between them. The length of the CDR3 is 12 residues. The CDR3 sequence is CASSIAEGEQFF. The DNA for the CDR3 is TGTGCCAGTAGTATAGCTGAGGGCGAGCAGTTCTTC. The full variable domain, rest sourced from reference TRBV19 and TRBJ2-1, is DGGITQSPKYLFRKEGQNVTLSCEQNLNHDAMYWYRQDPGQGLRLIYYSQIVNDFQKGDIAEGYSVSREKKESFPLTVTSAQKNPTAFYLCASSIAEGEQFFGPGTRLTVL.

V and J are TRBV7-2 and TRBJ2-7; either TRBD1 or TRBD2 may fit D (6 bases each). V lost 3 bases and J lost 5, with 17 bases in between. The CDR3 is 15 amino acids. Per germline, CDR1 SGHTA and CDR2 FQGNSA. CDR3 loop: CASSLAQGRSDEQYF. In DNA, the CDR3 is TGTGCCAGCAGCTTGGCTCAGGGGAGGAGCGACGAGCAGTACTTC. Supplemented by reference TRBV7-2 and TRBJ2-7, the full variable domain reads GAGVSQSPSNKVTEKGKDVELRCDPISGHTALYWYRQSLGQGLEFLIYFQGNSAPDKSGLPSDRFSAERTGGSVSTLTIQRTQQEDSAVYLCASSLAQGRSDEQYFGPGTRLTVT.

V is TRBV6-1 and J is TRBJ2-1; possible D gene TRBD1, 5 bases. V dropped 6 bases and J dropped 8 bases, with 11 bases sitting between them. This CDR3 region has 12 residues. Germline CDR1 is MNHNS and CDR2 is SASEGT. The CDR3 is CASSSARDEQFF. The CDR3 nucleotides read TGTGCCAGCAGCTCAGCCAGGGATGAGCAGTTCTTC.

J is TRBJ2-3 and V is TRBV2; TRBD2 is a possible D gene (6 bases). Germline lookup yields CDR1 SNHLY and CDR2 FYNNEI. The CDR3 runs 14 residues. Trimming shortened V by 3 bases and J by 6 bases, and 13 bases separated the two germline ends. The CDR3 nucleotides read TGTGCCAGCAGTGATGGCGGGGCGCCGGATACGCAGTATTTT. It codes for CASSDGGAPDTQYF.

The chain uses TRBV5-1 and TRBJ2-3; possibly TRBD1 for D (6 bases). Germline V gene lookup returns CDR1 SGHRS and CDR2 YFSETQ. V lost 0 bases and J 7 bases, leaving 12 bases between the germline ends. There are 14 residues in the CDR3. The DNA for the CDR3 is TGCGCCAGCAGCTTGGACAGGGAGTGGAATACGCAGTATTTT. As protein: CASSLDREWNTQYF.

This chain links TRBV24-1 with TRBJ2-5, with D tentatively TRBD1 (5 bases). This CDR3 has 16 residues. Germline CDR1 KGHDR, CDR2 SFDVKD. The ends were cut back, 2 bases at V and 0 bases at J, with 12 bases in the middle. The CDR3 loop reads CATSDWGNRDQETQYF. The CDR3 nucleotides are TGTGCCACCAGTGATTGGGGCAACCGAGACCAAGAGACCCAGTACTTC.

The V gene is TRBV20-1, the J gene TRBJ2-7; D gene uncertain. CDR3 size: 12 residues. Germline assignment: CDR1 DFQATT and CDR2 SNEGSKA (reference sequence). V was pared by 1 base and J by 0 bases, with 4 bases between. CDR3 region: CSARVPSYEQYF. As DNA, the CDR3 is TGCAGTGCTAGAGTCCCCTCCTACGAGCAGTACTTC.

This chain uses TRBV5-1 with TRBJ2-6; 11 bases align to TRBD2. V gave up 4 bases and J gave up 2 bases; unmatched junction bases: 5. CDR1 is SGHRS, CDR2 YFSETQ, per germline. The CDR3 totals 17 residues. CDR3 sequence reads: CASSLGLAAPGANVLTF. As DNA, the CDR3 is TGCGCCAGCAGCCTGGGACTAGCGGCTCCTGGGGCCAACGTCCTGACTTTC. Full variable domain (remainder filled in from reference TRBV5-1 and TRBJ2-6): KAGVTQTPRYLIKTRGQQVTLSCSPISGHRSVSWYQQTPGQGLQFLFEYFSETQRNKGNFPGRFSGRQFSNSRSEMNVSTLELGDSALYLCASSLGLAAPGANVLTFGAGSRLTVL.

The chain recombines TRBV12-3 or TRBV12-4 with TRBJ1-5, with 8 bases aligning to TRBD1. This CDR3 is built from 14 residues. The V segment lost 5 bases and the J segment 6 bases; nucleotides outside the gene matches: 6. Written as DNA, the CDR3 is TGTGCCAGCAGTCCGGACAGGGTGGCTCAGCCCCAGCATTTT. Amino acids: CASSPDRVAQPQHF.

The DNA for the CDR3 is TGTGCCAGCAGCCACGGACTAGGCTACAATGAGCAGTTCTTC. Translated, it gives CASSHGLGYNEQFF. The chain joins TRBV7-3 to TRBJ2-1; TRBD2 matches 7 bases. Per the germline V gene, CDR1 is SGHTA and CDR2 is FQGTGA. The CDR3 covers 14 residues. The junction had 4 bases not matched to a gene; V was cut back by 5 bases and J by 3 bases.

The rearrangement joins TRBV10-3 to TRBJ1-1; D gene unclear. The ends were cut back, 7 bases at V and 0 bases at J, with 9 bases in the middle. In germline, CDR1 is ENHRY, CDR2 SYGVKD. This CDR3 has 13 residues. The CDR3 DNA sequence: TGTGCCATCAATAGGGTTTTGAACACTGAAGCTTTCTTT. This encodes CAINRVLNTEAFF.

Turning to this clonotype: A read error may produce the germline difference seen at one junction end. The CDR3 coding sequence is TGTGCCAGCAGTTCGACCGGGACATCATCCTACGAGCAGTACTTC. This codes for CASSSTGTSSYEQYF. The rearrangement links TRBV10-3 to TRBJ2-7, with D perhaps matching TRBD1 (6 bases). The CDR3 spans 15 residues. CDR1 is ENHRY, CDR2 SYGVKD, per germline.

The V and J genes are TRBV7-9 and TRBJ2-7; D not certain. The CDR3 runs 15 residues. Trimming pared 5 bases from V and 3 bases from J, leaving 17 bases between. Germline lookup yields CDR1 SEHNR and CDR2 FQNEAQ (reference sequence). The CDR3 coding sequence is TGTGCCAGCAGCCAAACAGCCAGTCTTTACTACGAGCAGTACTTC. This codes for CASSQTASLYYEQYF.

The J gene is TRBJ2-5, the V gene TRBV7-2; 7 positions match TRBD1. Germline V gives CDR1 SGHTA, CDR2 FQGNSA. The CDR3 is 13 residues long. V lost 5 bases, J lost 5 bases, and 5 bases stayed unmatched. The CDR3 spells CASSPDRRETQYF. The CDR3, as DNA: TGTGCCAGCAGCCCGGACAGGCGGGAGACCCAGTACTTC.

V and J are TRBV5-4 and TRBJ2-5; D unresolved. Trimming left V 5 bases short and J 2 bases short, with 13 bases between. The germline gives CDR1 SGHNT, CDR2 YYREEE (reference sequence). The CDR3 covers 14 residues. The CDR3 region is CASSLYQRQETQYF. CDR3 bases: TGTGCCAGCAGTTTGTACCAGCGACAAGAGACCCAGTACTTC.

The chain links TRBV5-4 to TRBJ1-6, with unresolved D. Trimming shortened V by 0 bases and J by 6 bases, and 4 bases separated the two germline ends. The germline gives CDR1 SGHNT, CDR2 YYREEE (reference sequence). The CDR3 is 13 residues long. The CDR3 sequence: CASSLGFNSPLHF. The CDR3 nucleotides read TGTGCCAGCAGCTTGGGTTTTAATTCACCCCTCCACTTT.

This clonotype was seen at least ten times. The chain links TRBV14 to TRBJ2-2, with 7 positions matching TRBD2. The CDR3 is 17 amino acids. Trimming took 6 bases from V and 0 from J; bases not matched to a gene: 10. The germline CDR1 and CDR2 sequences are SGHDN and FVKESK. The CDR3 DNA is TGTGCCAGCAGTCAGGGAGCGGGGACCGCGAACACCGGGGAGCTGTTTTTT. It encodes CASSQGAGTANTGELFF.

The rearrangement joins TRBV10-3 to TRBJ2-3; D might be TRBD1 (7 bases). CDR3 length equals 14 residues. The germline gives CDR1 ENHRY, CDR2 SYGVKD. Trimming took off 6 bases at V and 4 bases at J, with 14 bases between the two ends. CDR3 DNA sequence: TGTGCCATCAGCCGACAGGGAGGCGCAGATACGCAGTATTTT. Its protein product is CAISRQGGADTQYF.

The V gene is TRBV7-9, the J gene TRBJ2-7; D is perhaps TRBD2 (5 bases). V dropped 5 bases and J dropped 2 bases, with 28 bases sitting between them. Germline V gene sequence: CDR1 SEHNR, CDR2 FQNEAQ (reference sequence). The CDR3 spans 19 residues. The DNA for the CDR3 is TGTGCCAGCAGCGCGCTTTGGAGAGGGTTCGGACTCCACACCTACGAGCAGTACTTC. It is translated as CASSALWRGFGLHTYEQYF.

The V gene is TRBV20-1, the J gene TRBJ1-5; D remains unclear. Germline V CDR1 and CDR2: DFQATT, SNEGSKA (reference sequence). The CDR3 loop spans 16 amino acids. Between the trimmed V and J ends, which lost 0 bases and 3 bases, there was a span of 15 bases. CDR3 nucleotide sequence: TGCAGTGCTAGAGATGTAGCAGGATGGAACAATCAGCCCCAGCATTTT. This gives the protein CSARDVAGWNNQPQHF.

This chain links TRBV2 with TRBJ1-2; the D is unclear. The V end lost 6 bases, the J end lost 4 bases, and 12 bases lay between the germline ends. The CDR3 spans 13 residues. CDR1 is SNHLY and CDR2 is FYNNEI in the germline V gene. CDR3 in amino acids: CASRSYKIYGYTF. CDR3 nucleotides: TGTGCCAGCAGAAGTTACAAGATCTATGGCTACACCTTC.

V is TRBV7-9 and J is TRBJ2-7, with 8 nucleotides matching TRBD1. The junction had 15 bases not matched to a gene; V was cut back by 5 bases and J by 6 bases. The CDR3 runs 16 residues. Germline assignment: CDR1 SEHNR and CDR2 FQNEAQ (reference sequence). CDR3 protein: CASSPFSGQATGEQYF. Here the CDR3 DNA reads TGTGCCAGCAGCCCCTTTTCGGGACAGGCAACGGGCGAGCAGTACTTC.